This TCR beta chain was captured by sequencing in a study of CDR3 diversity in severe acne. V dropped 4 bases and J dropped 3; count of bases not matched to a gene: 2. Germline V gene lookup returns CDR1 KGHDR and CDR2 SFDVKD. The CDR3 runs to 15 residues. TCRdb re-called the PCR reads through MiXCR, storing one row per CDR3 protein. The profile shows more than 70,000 distinct CDR3 sequences, under 55% of them singletons. This clonotype originated in a male donor with severe acne vulgaris. This sequence joins TRBV24-1 and TRBJ2-2; 9 bases fit TRBD2. Sequencing was performed on blood. The CDR3 reads CATSDRGGDTGELFF. The CDR3 bases are TGTGCCACCAGTGACCGCGGGGGGGACACCGGGGAGCTGTTTTTT.